The 28 T cell receptor beta chains below all came from one sample that was sequenced in a study of tumor and adjacent non-tumor tissue in lung cancer (dated by TCRdb to 2017 to 2018). Library preparation employed multiplex PCR. TCRdb lists the instrument as Illumina HiSeq 2500. TCRbeta libraries were constructed through three rounds of nested PCR with primers (Table S4) according to protocols adapted from ARM-PCR. The public reads were run again by TCRdb, first through fastp at Q25 and then through MiXCR, and only productive beta chains were kept. CDR3 protein sequences are deduplicated, and each keeps its most common genes and DNA. The sample records about 93,000 distinct CDR3 sequences, around 65% of which are singletons. The ten largest clones represent around 15% of the sample. Bulk unsorted tissue served as the source for RNA extraction, and RNA quality was assessed using a NanoDrop ND-1000 and an Agilent 2100.

Sequenced input: lung tumor tissue. These receptors all stem from a man aged 65 to 79 with non-small cell lung cancer.

With regard to this clonotype: The conserved phenylalanine or tryptophan normally closing the CDR3 is absent here, so this likely arose from a read error. The rearrangement uses TRBV29-1 and TRBJ1-4; D gene ambiguous. Germline V gene data show CDR1 as SQVTM and CDR2 as ANQGSEA. The CDR3 has 14 amino acids. CDR3 DNA: TGCAGCGCGGAAGGTAGCGACCCTAATGAAAAGCTGTTTTAT. It translates to CSAEGSDPNEKLFY.

Comments on this clonotype: A much larger clonotype is one base distant, so this may be a read error. This chain's CDR3 is CSVEAGGTDTQYF. DNA for the CDR3: TGCAGCGTTGAAGCAGGGGGTACAGATACGCAGTATTTT. The chain is built from TRBV29-1 and TRBJ2-3; TRBD1 matches at 7 bases. Germline V gives CDR1 SQVTM, CDR2 ANQGSEA. This CDR3 has 13 amino acids. Germline trimming cut 1 base from V and 3 bases from J; bases unmatched to any gene: 1.

In the case of this clonotype: Compared with germline, one end of the junction differs, possibly owing to a read error. The chain employs TRBV5-1 and TRBJ2-4, with TRBD1 matching 11 bases. The CDR3 length is 14 residues. Germline V gene data show CDR1 as SGHRS and CDR2 as YFSETQ. The CDR3, as DNA: TGCACCAGCAGCTGGGGGGACAGGGGGGACATTCAGTACTTC. Translating gives CTSSWGDRGDIQYF.

This clonotype occurred once. The junction departs from the called germline gene at one end, perhaps through a read error. The chain uses TRBV29-1 and TRBJ2-1; 10 bases match TRBD2. The CDR3 extends over 15 amino acids. The V gene's germline CDR1 is SQVTM and CDR2 ANQGSEA. CDR3 DNA sequence: TGCTGCGTTTTGTTTAGCGGGAGGCCGAACAATGAGCAGTTCTTC. This sequence encodes CCVLFSGRPNNEQFF.

The J gene is TRBJ2-1, the V gene TRBV20-1; tentative D call: TRBD2 (6 bases). The CDR3 covers 16 residues. Germline V gene sequence: CDR1 DFQATT, CDR2 SNEGSKA (reference sequence). V lost 6 bases to trimming and J lost 10 bases, with 28 bases between them. The CDR3 is CSAPRATGLRVGEQFF. Here the CDR3 DNA reads TGCAGTGCCCCCCGCGCAACGGGACTCAGGGTGGGAGAGCAGTTCTTC.

A remark on this clonotype: The junction departs from germline at one end; a sequencing error may be responsible. The chain uses TRBV7-3 and TRBJ2-7; maybe TRBD2 (5 bases). The CDR3 length is 15 residues. Per the germline V gene, CDR1 is SGHTA and CDR2 is FQGTGA. The CDR3 is CASSLTGGHTYEQYF. The CDR3 DNA is TGTGCCAGCAGCTTAACCGGCGGGCACACCTATGAGCAGTACTTC. The entire variable domain, with the rest obtained from reference TRBV7-3 and TRBJ2-7, is as follows: GAGVSQTPSNKVTEKGKYVELRCDPISGHTALYWYRQSLGQGPEFLIYFQGTGAADDSGLPNDRFFAVRPEGSVSTLKIQRTERGDSAVYLCASSLTGGHTYEQYFGPGTRLTVT.

This clonotype has ten or more counts. The rearrangement uses TRBV7-8 and TRBJ1-2; TRBD1 is a possible D gene (5 bases). This CDR3 has 12 amino acids. Germline V lookup: CDR1 SGHVS, CDR2 FQNEAQ. Trimming shortened V by 4 bases and J by 4 bases, and 7 bases separated the two germline ends. CDR3 residues: CASSSGVYGYTF. The CDR3 DNA sequence: TGTGCCAGCAGCTCGGGGGTCTATGGCTACACCTTC. Supplemented by reference TRBV7-8 and TRBJ1-2, the full variable domain reads GAGVSQSPRYKVAKRGQDVALRCDPISGHVSLFWYQQALGQGPEFLTYFQNEAQLDKSGLPSDRFFAERPEGSVSTLKIQRTQQEDSAVYLCASSSGVYGYTFGSGTRLTVV.

A remark on this clonotype: One junction end disagrees with the germline gene, perhaps due to a read error. The chain joins TRBV11-2 to TRBJ2-3; perhaps D is TRBD1 or TRBD2 (5 bases each). The CDR3 length is 15 residues. CDR1 and CDR2 from the germline V gene are SGHAT and FQNNGV. This CDR3 is CASRTKGRGTGTQYF. The CDR3 nucleotides are TGTGCCAGCAGGACTAAGGGTAGAGGCACAGGTACGCAGTATTTT.

This sequence joins TRBV7-9 and TRBJ2-7, with D possibly matching TRBD2 (6 bases). Germline CDR1 SEHNR, CDR2 FQNEAQ (reference sequence). The V end was cut by 5 bases, the J end by 3 bases, with 11 bases between. The CDR3 is made up of 13 amino acids. The CDR3 DNA reads TGTGCCAGCAGCCGGGACTCTTTCTACGAGCAGTACTTC. This sequence encodes CASSRDSFYEQYF.

Worth noting for this clonotype: One base away lies a much larger clone, so this may be a sequencing read error. V usage is TRBV30 and J usage is TRBJ2-5; the D is unclear. V was trimmed by 5 bases and J by 3 bases, leaving 13 bases between them. The germline V gene encodes CDR1 GTSNPN and CDR2 SVGIG (reference sequence). This CDR3 has 13 residues. CDR3: CAWWLTGEETQYF. The CDR3 DNA is TGTGCCTGGTGGCTCACGGGCGAAGAGACCCAGTACTTC.

To note about this clonotype: A much larger clonotype is one base distant, so this may be a read error. This rearrangement joins TRBV6-5 to TRBJ1-5; D is ambiguous. CDR1 is MNHEY, CDR2 SVGAGI, per germline. This CDR3 region has 15 residues. The CDR3 nucleotides read TGTACCAGCAGTTACGGTCCGCGAAGGGATCAGCCCCAGCATTTT. The encoded protein is CTSSYGPRRDQPQHF.

Concerning this clonotype: Sequence at one end of the junction differs from germline and may be a read error. J is TRBJ1-5 and V is TRBV12-3 or TRBV12-4; no clear D gene. There are 14 residues in the CDR3. CDR3 bases: TGTACCAGCAGCGACCGAAGGAGGGATCAGCCCCAGCATTTT. It codes for CTSSDRRRDQPQHF.

The chain combines TRBV6-1 with TRBJ1-2; D ambiguous. The germline V and J ends were trimmed by 1 base and 11 bases, with 17 bases remaining between them. Germline values: CDR1 MNHNS, CDR2 SASEGT. There are 14 residues in the CDR3. CDR3 residues: CASSEGITNYSYTF. Written as DNA, the CDR3 is TGTGCCAGCAGTGAAGGAATAACTAACTATAGTTACACCTTC.

Of note for this clonotype: One end of the junction is discordant with germline, which a read error may explain. CDR3 loop: CASSLVPRAIPFF. The CDR3 region has the DNA TGTGCAAGCAGCTTAGTCCCACGGGCCATTCCGTTCTTC. V and J are TRBV11-2 and TRBJ2-1, with D unresolved. Germline CDR1 is SGHAT and CDR2 is FQNNGV. The CDR3 totals 13 residues.

V is TRBV7-8 and J is TRBJ2-7; 8 nucleotides match TRBD2. Germline CDR1 is SGHVS and CDR2 is FQNEAQ. Trimming at V came to 4 bases and at J to 5 bases, leaving 10 bases not matched to a gene. There are 15 residues in the CDR3. This CDR3 reads CASSSTGGGTDEQYF. The CDR3 bases are TGTGCCAGCAGCTCGACGGGGGGGGGCACGGACGAGCAGTACTTC.

As for this clonotype: Germline and junction disagree at one end, which may indicate a read error. The V gene is TRBV6-5, the J gene TRBJ2-4; D not certain. Germline-derived CDR1 and CDR2 are MNHEY and SVGAGI. The CDR3 runs 14 residues. CDR3 DNA sequence: TGTGCCATCAGGAGAGACGCCGCCAAAAACATTCAGTGCTTC. Its protein product is CAIRRDAAKNIQCF.

A few counts support this clonotype. Possible read error: a much larger clone is one base away. V is TRBV5-5 and J is TRBJ2-2; D is perhaps TRBD1 (5 bases). This CDR3 spans 16 amino acids. Germline V gene data show CDR1 as SGHKS and CDR2 as YYEKEE (reference sequence). The DNA of the CDR3 is TGTGCCAGCAGCTTGGTTGGACACATGAACACCGAGGAGCTGTTTTTT. Its translation: CASSLVGHMNTEELFF.

Concerning this clonotype: A read error is possible here, since a much larger clone lies one base away. This chain uses TRBV12-3 or TRBV12-4 with TRBJ2-7, with no clear D. V was cut by 3 bases and J by 5 bases, with 11 bases left in between. CDR3 size: 13 residues. CDR3 sequence: CASSFRITHEQYF. The CDR3, as DNA: TGTGCCAGCAGTTTTAGGATAACCCACGAGCAGTACTTC.

DNA of the CDR3: TGTGCCTGGACAAGGGGGACAGATCGGATCATGAACTATGGCTACACCTTC. This translates into CAWTRGTDRIMNYGYTF. J is TRBJ1-2 and V is TRBV30; 7 bases line up with TRBD1. The CDR3 covers 17 residues. V was pared by 4 bases and J by 2 bases, with 16 bases of the junction left unmatched. The germline gives CDR1 GTSNPN, CDR2 SVGIG (reference sequence).

This sequence joins TRBV29-1 and TRBJ2-5, with D hard to call. The V and J ends lost 5 bases and 2 bases respectively, with 12 bases between them. The germline V gene encodes CDR1 SQVTM and CDR2 ANQGSEA. The CDR3 extends over 13 amino acids. CDR3 in amino acids: CSVRDAGQETQYF. CDR3 nucleotides: TGCAGCGTTCGTGACGCTGGGCAAGAGACCCAGTACTTC.

Concerning this clonotype: One end of the junction does not line up with germline, which may come from a read error. This sequence joins TRBV6-2 or TRBV6-3 and TRBJ2-5; D is undetermined. Germline V gene sequence: CDR1 MNHEY, CDR2 SVGEGT. CDR3 length: 12 amino acids. The CDR3 loop reads CASSTDSKTQCF. The CDR3 nucleotides read TGTGCCAGCAGCACGGATAGTAAGACCCAGTGCTTC.

This clonotype was observed many times. The gene calls are TRBV6-5 and TRBJ1-3; D gene uncertain. From germline, CDR1 is MNHEY and CDR2 SVGAGI. Trimming removed 6 bases from V and 4 bases from J, with 13 bases in between. The CDR3 is made up of 14 amino acids. CDR3 residues: CASRYGSPGNTIYF. As DNA, the CDR3 is TGTGCCAGCAGATACGGGTCCCCAGGAAACACCATATATTTT.

Notes on this clonotype: Relative to the germline gene, one junction end is altered; a read error may explain this. This sequence joins TRBV4-1 and TRBJ2-5; D ambiguous. The CDR3 contains 14 residues. Germline-derived CDR1 and CDR2 are MGHRA and YSYEKL. CDR3 in DNA: TGCGCCAGCAGCCCAGGACGGACCCAAGGGACCCAGTACTTC. Translated, it gives CASSPGRTQGTQYF.

This clonotype was seen a handful of times. A much more abundant neighbour one base away suggests this may be a read error. This rearrangement joins TRBV11-2 to TRBJ1-3, with D perhaps matching TRBD1 (6 bases). The CDR3 extends over 16 amino acids. Germline loops: CDR1 SGHAT, CDR2 FQNNGV. The CDR3 region has the DNA TGTATCAGCAGCTTATACAGGGAAAACTCTGGAAACACCATATATTTT. It specifies CISSLYRENSGNTIYF. Based on the CDR3 plus reference TRBV11-2 and TRBJ1-3, the full variable domain is EAGVAQSPRYKIIEKRQSVAFWCNPISGHATLYWYQQILGQGPKLLIQFQNNGVVDDSQLPKDRFSAERLKGVDSTLKIQPAKLEDSAVYLCISSLYRENSGNTIYFGEGSWLTVV.

This clonotype was counted between two and nine times. In nucleotides, the CDR3 is TGCAGTGCTAGCCCCCTACAGGGGGCGCTTGGCTACGAGCAGTACTTC. This translates into CSASPLQGALGYEQYF. The rearrangement uses TRBV20-1 and TRBJ2-7, with 9 bases identical to TRBD1. With V trimmed by 3 bases and J by 3 bases, 12 bases remained unmatched. CDR1 is DFQATT and CDR2 is SNEGSKA in the germline V gene (reference sequence). The CDR3 length is 16 residues.

To note about this clonotype: The junction and the germline gene differ at one end; a read error may be behind it. The rearrangement links TRBV11-2 to TRBJ1-4; 9 bases are a match to TRBD1. The CDR3 contains 15 residues. CDR1 is SGHAT, CDR2 FQNNGV, per germline. CDR3 sequence: CASSLRDRDFETLFF. CDR3 coding DNA: TGTGCCAGCAGCTTGCGGGACAGGGACTTTGAAACACTGTTTTTT.

This clonotype was recorded a few times. This may be a read error, as it is one base from a much larger clone. V usage is TRBV6-1 and J usage is TRBJ2-7; D possibly matches TRBD1 or TRBD2 (5 bases each). The CDR3 contains 18 residues. Germline lookup yields CDR1 MNHNS and CDR2 SASEGT. The CDR3 region has the DNA TGTGCCAGCAGTGAAGGGTGGTGGGGGTCTTCGAGCTCCTACAAGCAGTACTTC. Protein: CASSEGWWGSSSSYKQYF.

This clonotype was counted only a few times. A much larger clonotype is one base distant, so this may be a read error. The chain uses TRBV5-5 and TRBJ2-7, with D uncertain. The CDR3 is 16 amino acids. Germline CDR1 reads SGHKS; CDR2 reads YYEKEE (reference sequence). CDR3: CTSSLALALFSYEQYF. CDR3 DNA: TGTACCAGCAGCTTGGCCTTGGCCTTATTCTCCTACGAGCAGTACTTC.